The 11 T cell receptor beta chains below come from one sample, sequenced in a study of high-grade serous ovarian cancer treatment subgroups. The protocol was immunoSEQ multiplex PCR, while the TCRdb copy is restricted to in-frame clones and leaves out a portion. The data hold 6,000 or so clones, with about three quarters observed a single time. Tumor tissue was taken before any definitive surgery or chemotherapy was given. The sequencing input was tumor tissue. The receptors originated from a human donor with high-grade serous ovarian cancer.

The chain joins TRBV18 to TRBJ1-2, with D unclear. The germline CDR1 and CDR2 sequences are KGHSH and LQKENI. This CDR3 is built from 13 residues. V lost 4 bases to trimming and J lost 0 bases, with 6 bases between them. The CDR3, as DNA: TGTGCCAGCTCACGCGGGGCTAACTATGGCTACACCTTC. Translation gives CASSRGANYGYTF.

This chain uses TRBV5-6 with TRBJ1-1; 7 nucleotides line up with TRBD1. This CDR3 spans 13 amino acids. The V and J ends lost 5 bases and 6 bases, in that order; junction bases with no gene match: 7. Germline CDR1 is SGHDT and CDR2 is YYEEEE. The CDR3 DNA reads TGTGCCAGCAGACTAGACAGGGATTCTGAAGCTTTCTTT. As protein: CASRLDRDSEAFF.

The gene calls are TRBV30 and TRBJ2-1, with D unclear. The CDR3 length is 10 residues. Germline V CDR1 and CDR2: GTSNPN, SVGIG (reference sequence). Trimming removed 5 bases at V and 9 bases at J, with 8 bases between. CDR3 in amino acids: CAWAAVEQFF. CDR3 DNA sequence: TGTGCCTGGGCGGCGGTTGAGCAGTTCTTC.

The chain recombines TRBV28 with TRBJ1-4; D is possibly TRBD1 (6 bases). The germline V gene has CDR1 MDHEN and CDR2 SYDVKM. CDR3 length equals 18 residues. Trimming left V 5 bases short and J 3 bases short, with 22 bases between. The CDR3: CASSLRKDSGGSNEKLFF. The CDR3 nucleotides read TGTGCCAGCAGTCTACGCAAGGACAGCGGCGGGTCTAATGAAAAACTGTTTTTT. The entire variable domain, with the rest obtained from reference TRBV28 and TRBJ1-4, is as follows: DVKVTQSSRYLVKRTGEKVFLECVQDMDHENMFWYRQDPGLGLRLIYFSYDVKMKEKGDIPEGYSVSREKKERFSLILESASTNQTSMYLCASSLRKDSGGSNEKLFFGSGTQLSVL.

The chain combines TRBV5-6 with TRBJ1-2; D call uncertain. The germline V gene has CDR1 SGHDT and CDR2 YYEEEE. CDR3 length: 15 amino acids. Trimming removed 2 bases at V and 2 bases at J, with 13 bases between. The CDR3 nucleotides are TGTGCCAGCAGCTTAAAAGGGAGACCCAACTATGGCTACACCTTC. As protein: CASSLKGRPNYGYTF. The whole variable domain, remainder taken from reference TRBV5-6 and TRBJ1-2, is DAGVTQSPTHLIKTRGQQVTLRCSPKSGHDTVSWYQQALGQGPQFIFQYYEEEERQRGNFPDRFSGHQFPNYSSELNVNALLLGDSALYLCASSLKGRPNYGYTFGSGTRLTVV.

CDR3 DNA sequence: TGTGCCAGCAGTTCGCCCGGGGGTGGGGCCTCCTACAATGAGCAGTTCTTC. It specifies CASSSPGGGASYNEQFF. V gene TRBV5-4 combines with J gene TRBJ2-1; tentatively, D is TRBD2 (6 bases). V shed 5 bases and J shed 0 bases, with 18 bases lying between them. This CDR3 is 17 amino acids long. The germline V gene encodes CDR1 SGHNT and CDR2 YYREEE (reference sequence).

The CDR3 DNA reads as TGCGCCAGCAGCTTCTCGGGAGGCTCTGGAAACACCATATATTTT. Translation gives CASSFSGGSGNTIYF. The chain couples TRBV5-1 to TRBJ1-3, with D unclear. From germline, CDR1 is SGHRS and CDR2 YFSETQ. V was pared by 2 bases and J by 0 bases, with 9 bases between. This CDR3 is built from 15 residues.

This sequence joins TRBV7-2 and TRBJ1-4; TRBD1 agrees at 7 bases. The CDR3 has 16 amino acids. Germline loops: CDR1 SGHTA, CDR2 FQGNSA. The V and J ends lost 4 bases and 5 bases, in that order; junction bases with no gene match: 10. CDR3 sequence: CASSWSSDRANEKLFF. In nucleotides, the CDR3 is TGTGCCAGCAGCTGGAGCAGCGACAGGGCGAATGAAAAACTGTTTTTT.

This sequence joins TRBV6-5 and TRBJ2-1; D is unresolved. CDR1 and CDR2 from the germline V gene are MNHEY and SVGAGI. The CDR3 runs 12 residues. V lost 7 bases, J lost 1 base, and 5 bases lay in between. CDR3 sequence reads: CASTSSYNEQFF. CDR3 coding DNA: TGTGCCAGCACTAGTTCCTACAATGAGCAGTTCTTC.

The J gene is TRBJ1-6, the V gene TRBV25-1; maybe TRBD1 (6 bases). The CDR3 length is 14 residues. The germline V gene has CDR1 MGHDK and CDR2 SYGVNS. The V end was cut by 7 bases, the J end by 7 bases, with 14 bases between. The CDR3 spells CASTRRDTNSPLHF. CDR3 nucleotides: TGTGCCAGCACCCGTCGGGACACGAATTCACCCCTCCACTTT.

The chain has TRBV29-1 and TRBJ2-3, with 7 nucleotides matching TRBD2. J lost 1 base, V lost 7 bases, and 5 bases had no gene match. CDR3 length equals 13 residues. The germline V gene encodes CDR1 SQVTM and CDR2 ANQGSEA. Here the CDR3 DNA reads TGCAGCGGCCTGGGAGGGGGCACAGATACGCAGTATTTT. This translates into CSGLGGGTDTQYF.